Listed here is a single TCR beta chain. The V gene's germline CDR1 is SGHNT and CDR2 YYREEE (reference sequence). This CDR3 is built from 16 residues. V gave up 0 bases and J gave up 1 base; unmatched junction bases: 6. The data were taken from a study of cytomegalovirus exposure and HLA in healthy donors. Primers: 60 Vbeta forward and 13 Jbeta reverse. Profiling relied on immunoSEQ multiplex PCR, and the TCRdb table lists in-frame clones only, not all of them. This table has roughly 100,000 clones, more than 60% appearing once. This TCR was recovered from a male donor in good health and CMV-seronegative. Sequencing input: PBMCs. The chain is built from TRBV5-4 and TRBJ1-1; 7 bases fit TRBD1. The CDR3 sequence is CASSLDIRGENTEAFF. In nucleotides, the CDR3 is TGTGCCAGCAGCTTGGACATCAGGGGGGAGAACACTGAAGCTTTCTTT. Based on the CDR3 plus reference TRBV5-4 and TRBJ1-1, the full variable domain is ETGVTQSPTHLIKTRGQQVTLRCSSQSGHNTVSWYQQALGQGPQFIFQYYREEENGRGNFPPRFSGLQFPNYSSELNVNALELDDSALYLCASSLDIRGENTEAFFGQGTRLTVV.